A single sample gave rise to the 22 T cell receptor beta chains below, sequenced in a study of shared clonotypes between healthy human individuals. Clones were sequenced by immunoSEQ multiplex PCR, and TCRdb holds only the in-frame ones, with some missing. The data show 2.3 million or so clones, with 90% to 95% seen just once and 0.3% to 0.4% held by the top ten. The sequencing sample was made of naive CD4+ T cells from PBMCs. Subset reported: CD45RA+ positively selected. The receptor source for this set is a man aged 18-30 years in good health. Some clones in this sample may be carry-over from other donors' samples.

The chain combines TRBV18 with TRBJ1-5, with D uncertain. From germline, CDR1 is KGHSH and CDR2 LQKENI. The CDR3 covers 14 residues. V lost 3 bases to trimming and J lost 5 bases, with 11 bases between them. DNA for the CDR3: TGTGCCAGCTCACCCCAACCGGGCGATCAGCCCCAGCATTTT. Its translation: CASSPQPGDQPQHF. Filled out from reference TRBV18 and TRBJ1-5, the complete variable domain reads NAGVMQNPRHLVRRRGQEARLRCSPMKGHSHVYWYRQLPEEGLKFMVYLQKENIIDESGMPKERFSAEFPKEGPSILRIQQVVRGDSAAYFCASSPQPGDQPQHFGDGTRLSIL.

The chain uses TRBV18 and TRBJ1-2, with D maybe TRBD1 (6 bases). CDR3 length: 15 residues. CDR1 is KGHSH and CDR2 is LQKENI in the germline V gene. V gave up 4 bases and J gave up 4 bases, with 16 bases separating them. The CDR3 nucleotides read TGTGCCAGCTCACTCAACCTCCAGGGGCCCTATGGCTACACCTTC. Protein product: CASSLNLQGPYGYTF.

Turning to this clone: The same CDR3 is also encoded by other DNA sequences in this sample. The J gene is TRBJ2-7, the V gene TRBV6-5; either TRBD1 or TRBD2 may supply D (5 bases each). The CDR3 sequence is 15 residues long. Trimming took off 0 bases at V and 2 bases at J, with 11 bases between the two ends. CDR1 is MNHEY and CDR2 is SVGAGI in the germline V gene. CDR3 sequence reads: CASSYSARGPYEQYF. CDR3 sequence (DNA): TGTGCCAGCAGTTACTCTGCACGGGGCCCCTACGAGCAGTACTTC.

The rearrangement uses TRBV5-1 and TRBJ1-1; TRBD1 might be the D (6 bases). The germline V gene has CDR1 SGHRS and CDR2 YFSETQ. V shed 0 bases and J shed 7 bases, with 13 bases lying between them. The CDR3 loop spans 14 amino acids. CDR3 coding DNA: TGCGCCAGCAGCTTGGTCGCGGGGGCGCGTGAAGCTTTCTTT. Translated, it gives CASSLVAGAREAFF.

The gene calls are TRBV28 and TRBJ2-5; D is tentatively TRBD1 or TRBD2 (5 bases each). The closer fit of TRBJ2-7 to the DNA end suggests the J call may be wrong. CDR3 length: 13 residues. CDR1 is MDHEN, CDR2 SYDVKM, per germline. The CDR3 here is CASSLRETYEQYF. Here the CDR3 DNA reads TGTGCCAGCAGCCTCAGGGAGACCTACGAGCAGTACTTC.

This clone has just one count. The CDR3 reads CASSPGPGTQYF. For the CDR3, the DNA is TGTGCCAGCTCACCAGGGCCGGGGACGCAGTATTTT. The chain employs TRBV18 and TRBJ2-3, with D possibly TRBD2 on 5 matching bases. Trimming took 2 bases from V and 9 from J, leaving 9 bases between them. CDR1 KGHSH and CDR2 LQKENI come from the germline V gene. The CDR3 sequence is 12 residues long. The full variable domain, with the rest looked up from reference TRBV18 and TRBJ2-3, is NAGVMQNPRHLVRRRGQEARLRCSPMKGHSHVYWYRQLPEEGLKFMVYLQKENIIDESGMPKERFSAEFPKEGPSILRIQQVVRGDSAAYFCASSPGPGTQYFGPGTRLTVL.

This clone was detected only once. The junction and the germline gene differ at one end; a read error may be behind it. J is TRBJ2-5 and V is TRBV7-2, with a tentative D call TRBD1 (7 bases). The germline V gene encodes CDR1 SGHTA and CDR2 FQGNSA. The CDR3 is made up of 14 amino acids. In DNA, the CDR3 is TGTGCCAGCAGCAGCAGGGGGACTCAAGAAACCCAGTACTTC. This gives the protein CASSSRGTQETQYF.

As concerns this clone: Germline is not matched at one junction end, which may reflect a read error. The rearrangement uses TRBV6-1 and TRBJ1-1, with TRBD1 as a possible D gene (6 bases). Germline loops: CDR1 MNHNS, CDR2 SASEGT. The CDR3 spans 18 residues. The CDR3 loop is CASREEAGQPQANTEAFF. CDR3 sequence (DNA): TGTGCCAGCAGGGAAGAAGCCGGACAGCCCCAGGCGAACACTGAAGCTTTCTTT.

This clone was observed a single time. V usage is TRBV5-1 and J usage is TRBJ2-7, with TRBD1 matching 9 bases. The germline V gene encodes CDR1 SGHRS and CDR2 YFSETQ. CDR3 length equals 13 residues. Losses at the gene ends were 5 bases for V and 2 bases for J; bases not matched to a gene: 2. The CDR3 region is CASRRDRAYEQYF. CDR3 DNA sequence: TGCGCCAGCAGGAGGGACAGGGCCTACGAGCAGTACTTC.

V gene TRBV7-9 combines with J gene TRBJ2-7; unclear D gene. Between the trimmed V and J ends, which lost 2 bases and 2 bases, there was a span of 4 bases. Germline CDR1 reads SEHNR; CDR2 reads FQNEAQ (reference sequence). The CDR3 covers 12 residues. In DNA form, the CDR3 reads TGTGCCAGCAGCTTATTGGCCTACGAGCAGTACTTC. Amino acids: CASSLLAYEQYF.

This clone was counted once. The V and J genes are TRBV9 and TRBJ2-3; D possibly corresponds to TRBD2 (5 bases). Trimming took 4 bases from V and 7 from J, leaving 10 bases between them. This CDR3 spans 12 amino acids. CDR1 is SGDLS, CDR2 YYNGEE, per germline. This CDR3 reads CASSPRTYTQYF. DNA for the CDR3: TGTGCCAGCAGCCCTCGGACTTATACGCAGTATTTT.

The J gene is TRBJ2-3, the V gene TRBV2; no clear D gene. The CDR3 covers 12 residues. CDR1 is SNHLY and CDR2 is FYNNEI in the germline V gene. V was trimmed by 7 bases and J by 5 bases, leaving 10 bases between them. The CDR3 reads CASNWIRDTQYF. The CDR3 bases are TGTGCCAGCAACTGGATCAGAGATACGCAGTATTTT. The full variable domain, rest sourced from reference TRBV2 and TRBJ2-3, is EPEVTQTPSHQVTQMGQEVILRCVPISNHLYFYWYRQILGQKVEFLVSFYNNEISEKSEIFDDQFSVERPDGSNFTLKIRSTKLEDSAMYFCASNWIRDTQYFGPGTRLTVL.

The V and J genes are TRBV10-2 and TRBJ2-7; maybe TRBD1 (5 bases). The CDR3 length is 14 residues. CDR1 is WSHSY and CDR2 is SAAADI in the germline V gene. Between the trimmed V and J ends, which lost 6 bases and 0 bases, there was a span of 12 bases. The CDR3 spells CASRTSTDSYEQYF. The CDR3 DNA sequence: TGCGCCAGCAGGACATCGACAGACTCCTACGAGCAGTACTTC.

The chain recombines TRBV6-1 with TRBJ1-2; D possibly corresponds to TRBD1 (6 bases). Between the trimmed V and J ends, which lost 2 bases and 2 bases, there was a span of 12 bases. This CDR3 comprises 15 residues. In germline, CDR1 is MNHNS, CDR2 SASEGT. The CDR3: CASSELGGPNYGYTF. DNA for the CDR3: TGTGCCAGCAGTGAATTGGGGGGCCCCAACTATGGCTACACCTTC.

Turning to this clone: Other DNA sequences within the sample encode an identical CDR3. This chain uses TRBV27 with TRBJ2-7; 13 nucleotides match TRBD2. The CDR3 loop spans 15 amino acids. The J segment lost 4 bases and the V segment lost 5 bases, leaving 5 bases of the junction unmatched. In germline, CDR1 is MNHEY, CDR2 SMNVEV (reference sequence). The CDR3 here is CASSPGLAGFYEQYF. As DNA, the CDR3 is TGTGCCAGCAGTCCGGGACTAGCGGGATTTTACGAGCAGTACTTC.

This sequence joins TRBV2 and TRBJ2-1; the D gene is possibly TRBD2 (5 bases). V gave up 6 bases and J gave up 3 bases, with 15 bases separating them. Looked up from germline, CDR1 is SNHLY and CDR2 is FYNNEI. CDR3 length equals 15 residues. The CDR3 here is CASRGLLGGYNEQFF. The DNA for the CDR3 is TGTGCCAGCAGGGGCTTACTAGGAGGCTACAATGAGCAGTTCTTC.

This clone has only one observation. The CDR3 coding sequence is TGCAGCGCACCGGGACAGGGGACAGATACGCAGTATTTT. As protein: CSAPGQGTDTQYF. The gene calls are TRBV29-1 and TRBJ2-3; TRBD1 matches at 10 bases. This CDR3 is 13 amino acids long. Losses at the gene ends were 7 bases for V and 3 bases for J; bases not matched to a gene: 4. Germline V lookup: CDR1 SQVTM, CDR2 ANQGSEA.

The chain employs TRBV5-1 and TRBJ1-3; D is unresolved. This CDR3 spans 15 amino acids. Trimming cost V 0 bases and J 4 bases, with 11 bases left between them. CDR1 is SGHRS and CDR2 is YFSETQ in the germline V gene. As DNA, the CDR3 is TGCGCCAGCAGCTTGGGGGCAGTGAACGGAAACACCATATATTTT. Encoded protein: CASSLGAVNGNTIYF.

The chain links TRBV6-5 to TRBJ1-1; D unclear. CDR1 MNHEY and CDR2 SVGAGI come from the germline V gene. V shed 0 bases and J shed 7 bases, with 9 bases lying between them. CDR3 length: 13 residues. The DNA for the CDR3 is TGTGCCAGCAGTTACTCGATGGACGTTGAAGCTTTCTTT. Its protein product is CASSYSMDVEAFF.

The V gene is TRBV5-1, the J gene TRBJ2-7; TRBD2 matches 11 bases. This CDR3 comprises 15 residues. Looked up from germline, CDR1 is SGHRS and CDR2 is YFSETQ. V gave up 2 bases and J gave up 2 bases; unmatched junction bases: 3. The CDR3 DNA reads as TGCGCCAGCAGCTTACTAGCGGGAGTTGCCTACGAGCAGTACTTC. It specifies CASSLLAGVAYEQYF. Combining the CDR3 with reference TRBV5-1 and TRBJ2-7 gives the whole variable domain KAGVTQTPRYLIKTRGQQVTLSCSPISGHRSVSWYQQTPGQGLQFLFEYFSETQRNKGNFPGRFSGRQFSNSRSEMNVSTLELGDSALYLCASSLLAGVAYEQYFGPGTRLTVT.

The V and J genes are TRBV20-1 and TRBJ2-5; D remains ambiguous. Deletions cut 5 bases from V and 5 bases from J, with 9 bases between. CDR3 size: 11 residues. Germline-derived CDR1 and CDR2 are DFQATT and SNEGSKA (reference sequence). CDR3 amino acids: CSAQIGETQYF. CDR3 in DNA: TGCAGTGCTCAGATAGGGGAGACCCAGTACTTC.

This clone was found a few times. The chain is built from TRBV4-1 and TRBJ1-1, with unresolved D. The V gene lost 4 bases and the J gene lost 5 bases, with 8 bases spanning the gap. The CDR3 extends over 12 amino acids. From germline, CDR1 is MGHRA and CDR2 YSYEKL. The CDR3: CASSLVGTEAFF. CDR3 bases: TGCGCCAGCAGCCTGGTCGGAACTGAAGCTTTCTTT.